Below are 29 T cell receptor beta chains sequenced from a single sample in a study of OX40 agonist ivuxolimab in advanced cancers. Sequencing used immunoSEQ multiplex PCR; TCRdb keeps in-frame clones, though not all of them. The sample comprises tens of thousands of clones, 65% to 85% of which are singletons, and 3.5% to 4.5% rests with the top ten. The sample in question was CD4+ or CD8+ T cells sorted from blood, obtained in a trial of the OX40 agonist ivuxolimab. These receptors originate from an adult with an advanced solid tumor such as melanoma, head and neck, liver or kidney cancer.

This clone was counted between two and nine times. The chain joins TRBV5-1 to TRBJ2-2; 8 nucleotides align to TRBD1. J gave up 1 base and V 3 bases, and 5 bases lay outside the gene matches. Germline V gene lookup returns CDR1 SGHRS and CDR2 YFSETQ. The CDR3 has 16 residues. The DNA of the CDR3 is TGCGCCAGCAGCTCAAACGGACAGGGGAACACCGGGGAGCTGTTTTTT. It encodes CASSSNGQGNTGELFF.

The genes are TRBV6-1 and TRBJ2-2; 7 nucleotides line up with TRBD2. From germline, CDR1 is MNHNS and CDR2 SASEGT. The CDR3 extends over 17 amino acids. V gave up 2 bases and J gave up 0 bases; unmatched junction bases: 6. The CDR3 DNA is TGTGCCAGCAGTGAAAGGGCGGGGGTCTCGAACACCGGGGAGCTGTTTTTT. Protein: CASSERAGVSNTGELFF.

This clone appeared a few times. The V call is TRBV28, the J call TRBJ1-3; no firm D call. Germline assignment: CDR1 MDHEN and CDR2 SYDVKM. The CDR3 is made up of 12 amino acids. Trimming took off 0 bases at V and 4 bases at J, with 1 base between the two ends. CDR3 sequence reads: CASSLWGNTIYF. The CDR3 bases are TGTGCCAGCAGTTTATGGGGAAACACCATATATTTT.

The J gene is TRBJ2-5, the V gene TRBV7-9; 8 bases fit TRBD1. This CDR3 spans 17 amino acids. Trimming cost V 5 bases and J 2 bases; bases outside gene matches: 13. CDR1 and CDR2 (germline): SEHNR, FQNEAQ (reference sequence). In DNA, the CDR3 is TGTGCCAGCAGCCCATGGACAGGGACGGGCCCGCAAGAGACCCAGTACTTC. It is translated as CASSPWTGTGPQETQYF.

As to this clone: One end of the junction is discordant with germline, which a read error may explain. This chain connects TRBV7-7 to TRBJ2-3, with TRBD2 identical over 7 bases. Germline V lookup: CDR1 SSHAT, CDR2 FNYEAQ (reference sequence). The CDR3 is made up of 15 amino acids. The CDR3 is CASSRSAGGTDTQYF. The CDR3, as DNA: TGTGCTAGCAGCAGATCCGCGGGAGGCACAGATACGCAGTATTTT.

The J gene is TRBJ2-7, the V gene TRBV19; D remains unclear. V was cut by 5 bases and J by 2 bases, with 16 bases left in between. Germline CDR1 and CDR2: LNHDA and SQIVND (reference sequence). The CDR3 runs to 15 residues. DNA of the CDR3: TGTGCCAGTAGTCCTGGCCCGGACCCTACCTACGAGCAGTACTTC. Encoded protein: CASSPGPDPTYEQYF.

This rearrangement joins TRBV19 to TRBJ1-5; the D gene is possibly TRBD1 (5 bases). Germline assignment: CDR1 LNHDA and CDR2 SQIVND (reference sequence). The CDR3 has 12 amino acids. Trimming stripped 3 bases from V and 11 bases from J, with 11 bases between. The DNA for the CDR3 is TGTGCCAGTAGTATCGGGGGAAAGTCCCAGCATTTT. It specifies CASSIGGKSQHF.

J is TRBJ2-6 and V is TRBV19; D is possibly TRBD1 (5 bases). V shed 3 bases and J shed 2 bases, with 8 bases lying between them. The CDR3 has 15 amino acids. The germline gives CDR1 LNHDA, CDR2 SQIVND (reference sequence). CDR3 bases: TGTGCCAGTAGTATGGCCAGGGCTGGGGCCAACGTCCTGACTTTC. Translation: CASSMARAGANVLTF.

The J gene is TRBJ2-6, the V gene TRBV9, with D unclear. Germline CDR1 SGDLS, CDR2 YYNGEE. Trimming cost V 4 bases and J 0 bases, with 11 bases left between them. This CDR3 region has 16 residues. CDR3 sequence: CASSHGRSSGANVLTF. Here the CDR3 DNA reads TGTGCCAGCAGCCACGGACGGTCCTCTGGGGCCAACGTCCTGACTTTC.

This clone was seen a handful of times. The V and J genes are TRBV2 and TRBJ1-5, with 9 positions matching TRBD1. The CDR3 spans 14 residues. Per germline, CDR1 SNHLY and CDR2 FYNNEI. V lost 5 bases to trimming and J lost 4 bases; unmatched junction nucleotides: 3. The CDR3 reads CASSTGGRNQPQHF. In DNA form, the CDR3 reads TGTGCCAGCAGTACAGGGGGCCGGAATCAGCCCCAGCATTTT.

This sequence joins TRBV7-2 and TRBJ2-3; 12 bases fit TRBD2. V was clipped by 1 base and J by 7 bases; unmatched bases: 9. The CDR3 spans 17 residues. CDR1 and CDR2 (germline): SGHTA, FQGNSA. CDR3 residues: CASSLVSSGGAVNTQYF. The CDR3 DNA is TGTGCCAGCAGCTTAGTCTCTAGCGGGGGGGCTGTAAATACGCAGTATTTT.

The sample holds a few counts of this clone. V is TRBV7-9 and J is TRBJ2-2; D is unresolved. Germline CDR1 reads SEHNR; CDR2 reads FQNEAQ (reference sequence). Trimming took off 1 base at V and 4 bases at J, with 4 bases between the two ends. The CDR3 is made up of 13 amino acids. The CDR3 region has the DNA TGTGCCAGCAGCTTAGACAGCACCGGGGAGCTGTTTTTT. This codes for CASSLDSTGELFF.

The rearrangement uses TRBV7-6 and TRBJ2-1, with TRBD2 identical over 12 bases. Germline-derived CDR1 and CDR2 are SGHVS and FNYEAQ. The CDR3 covers 16 residues. Germline trimming cut 5 bases from V and 6 bases from J; bases unmatched to any gene: 8. CDR3 in DNA: TGTGCCAGCAGCCCGACTAGCGGGGGAGGTCTCAATGAGCAGTTCTTC. Protein product: CASSPTSGGGLNEQFF.

The chain links TRBV19 to TRBJ1-1; TRBD1 matches 7 bases. The CDR3 has 16 amino acids. Germline CDR1 reads LNHDA; CDR2 reads SQIVND (reference sequence). V lost 6 bases and J lost 0; bases outside the gene matches: 10. This CDR3 is CASSSGTALLNTEAFF. In nucleotides, the CDR3 is TGTGCCAGTAGCAGCGGGACAGCCCTACTGAACACTGAAGCTTTCTTT.

This clone was seen only once. The rearrangement uses TRBV2 and TRBJ2-6; tentatively, D is TRBD2 (5 bases). The CDR3 is 15 residues long. From germline, CDR1 is SNHLY and CDR2 FYNNEI. V dropped 2 bases and J dropped 1 base, with 6 bases sitting between them. CDR3 protein: CASSESGSGANVLTF. The CDR3 region has the DNA TGTGCCAGCAGTGAATCGGGATCTGGGGCCAACGTCCTGACTTTC.

The rearrangement uses TRBV5-5 and TRBJ1-4, with no clear D. The V end was cut by 0 bases, the J end by 4 bases, with 10 bases between. The germline V gene encodes CDR1 SGHKS and CDR2 YYEKEE (reference sequence). CDR3 length: 15 residues. DNA of the CDR3: TGTGCCAGCAGCTTGGCTCTCCAGCTTAATGAAAAACTGTTTTTT. Amino acids: CASSLALQLNEKLFF.

The chain carries TRBV5-8 and TRBJ1-3, with D hard to call. V was cut by 4 bases and J by 3 bases, with 11 bases left in between. The CDR3 has 14 residues. Germline CDR1 SGHTS, CDR2 YDEGEE. The CDR3 DNA reads as TGTGCCAGCAGCCCCCCGGCCCGTGGAAACACCATATATTTT. Translated: CASSPPARGNTIYF. The whole variable domain, filled in from reference TRBV5-8 and TRBJ1-3, reads EAGVTQSPTHLIKTRGQQATLRCSPISGHTSVYWYQQALGLGLQFLLWYDEGEERNRGNFPPRFSGRQFPNYSSELNVNALELEDSALYLCASSPPARGNTIYFGEGSWLTVV.

CDR3 nucleotides: TGTGCCAGCGAAGGGAGCGATACGCAGTATTTT. Translating it yields CASEGSDTQYF. The V and J genes are TRBV7-9 and TRBJ2-3; weak D call: TRBD2 (5 bases). Germline V gives CDR1 SEHNR, CDR2 FQNEAQ (reference sequence). The CDR3 covers 11 residues. With 8 bases removed from V and 6 bases from J, the gap between germline ends came to 9 bases.

The chain links TRBV7-3 to TRBJ2-1; 14 nucleotides agree with TRBD2. In germline, CDR1 is SGHTA, CDR2 FQGTGA. Trimming cost V 5 bases and J 5 bases; bases outside gene matches: 8. The CDR3 contains 17 residues. CDR3 region: CASSKWTSGGTNNEQFF. CDR3 coding DNA: TGTGCCAGCAGCAAATGGACTAGCGGGGGGACTAACAATGAGCAGTTCTTC. Based on the CDR3 plus reference TRBV7-3 and TRBJ2-1, the full variable domain is GAGVSQTPSNKVTEKGKYVELRCDPISGHTALYWYRQSLGQGPEFLIYFQGTGAADDSGLPNDRFFAVRPEGSVSTLKIQRTERGDSAVYLCASSKWTSGGTNNEQFFGPGTRLTVL.

The rearrangement uses TRBV29-1 and TRBJ1-1, with D hard to call. V gave up 4 bases and J gave up 4 bases, with 4 bases separating them. Germline V gene sequence: CDR1 SQVTM, CDR2 ANQGSEA. This CDR3 comprises 10 residues. In DNA form, the CDR3 reads TGCAGCGTTGTGAGCACTGAAGCTTTCTTT. Protein sequence: CSVVSTEAFF. Supplemented by reference TRBV29-1 and TRBJ1-1, the full variable domain reads SAVISQKPSRDICQRGTSLTIQCQVDSQVTMMFWYRQQPGQSLTLIATANQGSEATYESGFVIDKFPISRPNLTFSTLTVSNMSPEDSSIYLCSVVSTEAFFGQGTRLTVV.

This clone appeared a single time. CDR3: CASSQRGGTDTQYF. The CDR3 DNA is TGTGCCAGCAGTCAGCGGGGGGGCACAGATACGCAGTATTTT. This chain uses TRBV28 with TRBJ2-3; 9 bases are a match to TRBD2. The CDR3 extends over 14 amino acids. The germline V gene has CDR1 MDHEN and CDR2 SYDVKM. V lost 5 bases, J lost 1 base, and 1 base stayed unmatched.

Concerning this clone itself: One end of the junction varies from germline; a read error may be responsible. This CDR3 is also generated by other DNA sequences in the sample. The CDR3 DNA follows: TGTGCCAGCTCACCAGGCGTCGGGGGCACTGAGGCTTTCTTT. Translating gives CASSPGVGGTEAFF. The genes are TRBV18 and TRBJ1-1, with TRBD1 as a possible D gene (6 bases). Germline V gene data show CDR1 as KGHSH and CDR2 as LQKENI. This CDR3 comprises 14 residues.

This chain uses TRBV2 with TRBJ2-2; TRBD2 aligns across 8 bases. The CDR3 has 18 amino acids. With 3 bases clipped from V and 0 bases from J, the junction kept 9 bases outside the gene matches. Per the germline V gene, CDR1 is SNHLY and CDR2 is FYNNEI. CDR3 DNA: TGTGCCAGCAGTGAGGTGAGGATAGCGGGAACGAACACCGGGGAGCTGTTTTTT. It encodes CASSEVRIAGTNTGELFF.

In nucleotides, the CDR3 is TGCGCCAGCAGCGGAATAGGGGGACTGAATTCCTACGAGCAGTACTTC. Encoded protein: CASSGIGGLNSYEQYF. The V gene is TRBV4-3, the J gene TRBJ2-7; D is perhaps TRBD1 or TRBD2 (6 bases each). The V end lost 5 bases, the J end lost 1 base, and 18 bases lay between the germline ends. The germline CDR1 and CDR2 sequences are LGHNA and YSLEER. This CDR3 has 16 residues.

This clone was recorded once. This chain connects TRBV19 to TRBJ2-1, with 7 nucleotides matching TRBD1. V was clipped by 1 base and J by 4 bases; unmatched bases: 4. Germline V gives CDR1 LNHDA, CDR2 SQIVND (reference sequence). The CDR3 sequence is 15 residues long. The CDR3 reads CASSIGDSYYNEQFF. CDR3 in DNA: TGTGCCAGTAGTATAGGGGACAGTTATTACAATGAGCAGTTCTTC.

The genes are TRBV10-3 and TRBJ2-7; the match to TRBD2 covers 9 bases. This CDR3 comprises 16 residues. Germline CDR1 ENHRY, CDR2 SYGVKD. V shed 2 bases and J 2 bases; nucleotides not matched to a gene: 7. CDR3: CAISEGGSGGPYEQYF. CDR3 nucleotide sequence: TGTGCCATCAGTGAGGGCGGGAGCGGGGGGCCCTACGAGCAGTACTTC.

In this sample, this clone turned up once. Other nucleotide sequences in the sample specify the same CDR3. J is TRBJ1-1 and V is TRBV12-5; 10 bases map to TRBD1. Germline V gene data show CDR1 as LGHNT and CDR2 as FRNRAP. V dropped 0 bases and J dropped 5; count of bases not matched to a gene: 6. The CDR3 is 16 residues long. CDR3 protein: CASGLVDRGRRTEAFF. For the CDR3, the DNA is TGTGCTAGTGGTTTGGTCGACAGGGGGCGTCGTACTGAAGCTTTCTTT. The full variable domain, its missing parts supplied by reference TRBV12-5 and TRBJ1-1, is DARVTQTPRHKVTEMGQEVTMRCQPILGHNTVFWYRQTMMQGLELLAYFRNRAPLDDSGMPKDRFSAEMPDATLATLKIQPSEPRDSAVYFCASGLVDRGRRTEAFFGQGTRLTVV.

CDR3 DNA sequence: TGTGCCATCCTAGACCCGGGGGGAGAGACCCAGTACTTC. Protein product: CAILDPGGETQYF. The chain links TRBV6-5 to TRBJ2-5, with 7 bases aligning to TRBD2. Germline CDR1 MNHEY, CDR2 SVGAGI. The CDR3 consists of 13 residues. V trimming: 10 bases; J trimming: 4 bases; junction bases outside the gene matches: 9.

For the CDR3, the DNA is TGTGCCACCAGCAGAGCCCCCCCTCGGAGCGGAGGGGAGACCCAGTACTTC. Residues: CATSRAPPRSGGETQYF. This chain uses TRBV15 with TRBJ2-5; tentatively, D is TRBD2 (6 bases). CDR1 and CDR2 from the germline V gene are LNHNV and YYDKDF (reference sequence). The V and J ends lost 1 base and 5 bases respectively, with 20 bases between them. The CDR3 contains 17 residues.